The clone carrying this TCR beta chain has just a few counts. What it binds is unknown. Together with a sample-barcoded 5' primer, a J-beta primer mix was included in a second PCR lasting roughly 6 to 12 cycles. MiXCR, run by TCRdb on the 5' RACE reads, gives a single entry per CDR3 protein. The sample has 1 million or so distinct CDR3 sequences; more than 40% are singletons. The source of the sample is a study of blood T cells in healthy people across ages. Whole-study results and caveats: As age increased, TCR beta diversity per million T cells fell in a roughly linear fashion. When set beside aged donors, long-lived donors presented more naive CD4+ cells and higher diversity.

Source material: blood. The clonotype originates from an older woman in good health.

The CDR3 is CAISEAASLGETQYF. DNA for the CDR3: TGTGCCATCAGTGAGGCGGCCAGCTTAGGAGAGACCCAGTACTTC. The chain combines TRBV10-3 with TRBJ2-5; D not resolved. V lost 2 bases, J lost 4 bases, and 14 bases lay in between. The length of the CDR3 is 15 residues. Germline assignment: CDR1 ENHRY and CDR2 SYGVKD.